One and the same sample provided the 7 T cell receptor beta chains below, sequenced in a study of regulatory T cells in long-lasting Graves disease. Time point specified: newly diagnosed GD, antithyroid drugs for less than 3 months. PBMCs provided the RNA from which the TCR library was made. Building of the TCR beta libraries involved iRepertoire HTBI primers and Arm-PCR of CDR3 regions. TCRdb analysed the multiplex PCR reads with MiXCR anew, one entry per CDR3 protein. Among about 560,000 distinct CDR3 sequences, around 15% were seen once, and the ten largest hold about 12%. The same specimen was also included in a second study, on T cells in Graves' hyperthyroidism and ophthalmopathy.

The input for sequencing was peripheral blood mononuclear cells (PBMCs), taken at new diagnosis, from a patient treated with antithyroid drugs. The receptor source for this set is a man between 18 and 29 years old with Graves disease.

This clonotype was recorded at least ten times. The chain joins TRBV12-3 or TRBV12-4 to TRBJ2-1; 8 nucleotides align to TRBD1. The CDR3 spans 13 residues. Trimming removed 6 bases from V and 10 bases from J; junction bases left unmatched: 8. The CDR3, as DNA: TGTGCCAGCAGACCCGGGACAGGCCGAGAGCAGTTCTTC. Amino acid sequence: CASRPGTGREQFF.

This clonotype was picked up a small number of times. The chain joins TRBV7-8 to TRBJ2-1; TRBD2 agrees at 13 bases. V was clipped by 4 bases and J by 0 bases; unmatched bases: 6. The CDR3 is 18 residues long. Germline V gene sequence: CDR1 SGHVS, CDR2 FQNEAQ. Written as DNA, the CDR3 is TGTGCCAGCAGCTCCGGGACTAGCGGGACCCCCTCCTACAATGAGCAGTTCTTC. This gives the protein CASSSGTSGTPSYNEQFF.

The chain recombines TRBV20-1 with TRBJ1-5; a weak D match, TRBD1 (5 bases). V shed 7 bases and J shed 1 base, with 20 bases lying between them. The CDR3 spans 16 residues. Per the germline V gene, CDR1 is DFQATT and CDR2 is SNEGSKA (reference sequence). CDR3 coding DNA: TGCAGTGTCCACCCGGGGGAGGGCGGGAGCAATCAGCCCCAGCATTTT. Protein: CSVHPGEGGSNQPQHF.

The chain joins TRBV7-9 to TRBJ2-1, with 8 bases fitting TRBD2. Germline V gives CDR1 SEHNR, CDR2 FQNEAQ (reference sequence). J was trimmed by 2 bases and V by 4 bases; bases with no gene match: 4. CDR3 length equals 15 residues. CDR3 in DNA: TGTGCCAGCAGCTCGGGACTAGGTCCCTACAATGAGCAGTTCTTC. Residues: CASSSGLGPYNEQFF.

The V call is TRBV27, the J call TRBJ1-1; 10 nucleotides agree with TRBD1. V was pared by 8 bases and J by 0 bases, with 15 bases of the junction left unmatched. CDR1 is MNHEY and CDR2 is SMNVEV in the germline V gene (reference sequence). This CDR3 has 18 residues. The CDR3 sequence: CASGHNVGTGVMNTEAFF. For the CDR3, the DNA is TGTGCCAGCGGGCACAACGTGGGGACAGGGGTCATGAACACTGAAGCTTTCTTT.

This rearrangement joins TRBV5-1 to TRBJ2-3; TRBD1 agrees at 10 bases. This CDR3 is built from 14 residues. Germline CDR1 and CDR2: SGHRS and YFSETQ. With V trimmed by 6 bases and J by 5 bases, 6 bases remained unmatched. CDR3 sequence: CASKDRGHGDTQYF. Written as DNA, the CDR3 is TGCGCCAGCAAAGACAGGGGGCATGGAGATACGCAGTATTTT.

A few counts support this clonotype. The chain has TRBV20-1 and TRBJ2-5; possible D gene TRBD1, 7 bases. V dropped 4 bases and J dropped 5 bases, with 17 bases sitting between them. In germline, CDR1 is DFQATT, CDR2 SNEGSKA (reference sequence). The CDR3 consists of 14 residues. CDR3 sequence reads: CSATSPGGGETQYF. The DNA for the CDR3 is TGCAGTGCTACAAGTCCAGGGGGAGGTGAGACCCAGTACTTC.